These T cell receptor beta chains were read from a single sample in a study of T cell repertoires in cytomegalovirus infection. TCRdb independently ran MiXCR on the reads; one entry per CDR3 protein. This table has around 280,000 distinct CDR3 sequences, roughly an eighth appearing once. The specimen sequenced was PBMCs. Receptors originate from a human donor in good health (CMV status not recorded). Some clones in this sample may be carry-over from other donors' samples. Both conserved end residues are part of each CDR3. The D gene is left open where the match is weak. The listing skips clone size in some rows; elsewhere it reads once, few, many or a size class.

v_gene	j_gene	abundance	d_gene	CDR3nt	CDR3aa
TRBV29-1	TRBJ2-5	NA	NA	TGCAGCGTTGCGGCAGCCGAAGAGACCCAGTACTTC	CSVAAAEETQYF
TRBV7-3	TRBJ1-1	many	NA	TGTGCCAGCAGCTTAGGTTCGGCGGCCACTGAAGCTTTCTTT	CASSLGSAATEAFF
TRBV18	TRBJ2-5	NA	NA	TGTGCCAGCTCACCAACATCTACCAGCCAAGAGACCCAGTACTTC	CASSPTSTSQETQYF
TRBV6-1	TRBJ2-7	medium-sized	TRBD2	TGTGCCAGCAGTCCGACTAGCGGGGGCTTTCCACTCGAGCAGTACTTC	CASSPTSGGFPLEQYF
TRBV10-3	TRBJ2-2	NA	NA	TGTGCCATCACTCCGGTTTTGAACACCGGGGAGCTGTTTTTT	CAITPVLNTGELFF
TRBV6-4	TRBJ1-5	many	NA	TGTGCCAGCAGTGAAAGTGACTCACAGCCCCAGCATTTT	CASSESDSQPQHF
TRBV15	TRBJ2-7	many	NA	TGTGCCACCAGCAGAGATCTAGGAAACGAGCAGTACTTC	CATSRDLGNEQYF
TRBV19	TRBJ2-1	many	NA	TGTGCCAGCCGCCTGGGGGGCAGCGAGCAGTTCTTC	CASRLGGSEQFF
TRBV4-1	TRBJ2-5	NA	TRBD2	TGCGCCAGCAGCCTACGATATGGACTAGCGGGGGTGGAGACCCAGTACTTC	CASSLRYGLAGVETQYF
TRBV29-1	TRBJ2-1	NA	NA	TGCAGCGTTGGTCCCGGGAATTACAATGAGCAGTTCTTC	CSVGPGNYNEQFF
TRBV19	TRBJ2-4	NA	NA	TGTGCCAGTAGTACGGACTGGGGAGGAGCCAAAAACATTCAGTACTTC	CASSTDWGGAKNIQYF
TRBV7-2	TRBJ2-3	many	TRBD2	TGTGCCAGCAGCCCCCAAGGCGGACTAGCGGGTCGGGATACGCAGTATTTT	CASSPQGGLAGRDTQYF
TRBV28	TRBJ2-7	many	TRBD1	TGTGCCAGCAGTTTTATCGCTAGAGGACAGGCAGGGGTTTCCTACGAGCAGTACTTC	CASSFIARGQAGVSYEQYF
TRBV29-1	TRBJ1-2	many	TRBD1	TGCAGCACCGGGACAGACGCTAACTATGGCTACACCTTC	CSTGTDANYGYTF
TRBV4-1	TRBJ1-2	many	TRBD1	TGCGCCAGCAGCCAAGATCGACAGGGGGCGCAGAACTATGGCTACACCTTC	CASSQDRQGAQNYGYTF
TRBV10-3	TRBJ2-3	many	TRBD2	TGTGCCATCAGCCGCGGGGGTAACACAGATACGCAGTATTTT	CAISRGGNTDTQYF
TRBV29-1	TRBJ2-4	NA	NA	TGCAGCGTTGTAGGGTCGGCCAAAAACATTCAGTACTTC	CSVVGSAKNIQYF
TRBV7-3	TRBJ2-7	many	NA	TGTGCCAGCAGCCCTCAAGGACAGAGCTACGAGCAGTACTTC	CASSPQGQSYEQYF
TRBV5-4	TRBJ1-2	few	NA	TGTGCCAGCAGCCGGGGGGGAGGGCCGTTCGATGGCTACACCTTC	CASSRGGGPFDGYTF
TRBV7-3	TRBJ2-2	few	NA	TGTGCCAGCAGTCACGGGGCTGGCGGGGAGCTGTTTTTT	CASSHGAGGELFF
TRBV7-9	TRBJ1-4	many	TRBD1	TGTGCCAGCAGCTCGAGACAGGGAAATGAAAAACTGTTTTTT	CASSSRQGNEKLFF
TRBV29-1	TRBJ2-3	NA	NA	TGCAGCGTTGACTATTTGGGGGATACGCAGTATTTT	CSVDYLGDTQYF
TRBV11-1	TRBJ2-1	NA	NA	TGTGCCAGCAGCCCAGACCCGGGGACGAGCTCCTACAATGAGCAGTTCTTC	CASSPDPGTSSYNEQFF
TRBV5-1	TRBJ1-3	few	NA	TGCGCCAGCAGCTACAGGGATGGAAACACCATATATTTT	CASSYRDGNTIYF
TRBV20-1	TRBJ1-2	NA	NA	TGCAGTGCTAGAGACTCGGAGGCGGTGTACTATGGCTACACCTTC	CSARDSEAVYYGYTF
TRBV7-2	TRBJ1-2	many	TRBD1	TGTGCCAGCAGCCCAGACAGGGTCGGCTACACCTTC	CASSPDRVGYTF
TRBV6-1	TRBJ1-2	many	TRBD1	TGTGCCAGCAGCCCTCAGGGGGGATCGCCGGGTGGCTACACCTTC	CASSPQGGSPGGYTF
TRBV19	TRBJ1-1	NA	NA	TGTGCCAGTAAGGGGGTTACAGGGAACACTGAAGCTTTCTTT	CASKGVTGNTEAFF
TRBV7-8	TRBJ1-6	many	TRBD1	TGTGCCAGCAGCTTAGCGGGACAGGGGGTTTCACCCCTCCACTTT	CASSLAGQGVSPLHF